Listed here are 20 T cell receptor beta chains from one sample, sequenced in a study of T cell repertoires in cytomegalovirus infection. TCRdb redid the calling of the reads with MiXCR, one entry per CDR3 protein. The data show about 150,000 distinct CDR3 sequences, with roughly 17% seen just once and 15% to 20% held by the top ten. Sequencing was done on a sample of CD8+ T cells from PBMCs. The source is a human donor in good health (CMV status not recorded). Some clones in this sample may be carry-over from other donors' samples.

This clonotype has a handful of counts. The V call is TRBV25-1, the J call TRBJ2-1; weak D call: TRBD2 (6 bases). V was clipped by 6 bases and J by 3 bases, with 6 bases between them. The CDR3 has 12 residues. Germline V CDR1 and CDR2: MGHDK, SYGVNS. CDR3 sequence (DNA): TGTGCCAGCAGGGAGGGCTACAATGAGCAGTTCTTC. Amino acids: CASREGYNEQFF.

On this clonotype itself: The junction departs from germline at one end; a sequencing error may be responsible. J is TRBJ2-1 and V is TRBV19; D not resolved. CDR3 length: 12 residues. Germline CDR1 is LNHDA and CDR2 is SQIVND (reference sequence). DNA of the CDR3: TGTGCCAGTAGCTTACCGGGTGGTCACCCGGGCTTC. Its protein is CASSLPGGHPGF.

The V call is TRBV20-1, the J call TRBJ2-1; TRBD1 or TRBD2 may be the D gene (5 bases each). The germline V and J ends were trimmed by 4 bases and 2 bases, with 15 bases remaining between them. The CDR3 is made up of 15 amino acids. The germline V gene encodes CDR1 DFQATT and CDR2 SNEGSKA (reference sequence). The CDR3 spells CSAISSGSTYNEQFF. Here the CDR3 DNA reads TGCAGTGCTATATCCTCAGGGAGTACCTACAATGAGCAGTTCTTC.

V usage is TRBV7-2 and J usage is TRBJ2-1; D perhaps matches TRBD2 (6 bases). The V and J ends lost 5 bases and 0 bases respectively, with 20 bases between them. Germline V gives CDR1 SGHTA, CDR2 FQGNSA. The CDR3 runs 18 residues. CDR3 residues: CASSRRSSDWSSYNEQFF. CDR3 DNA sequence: TGTGCCAGCAGCCGCCGTTCTAGCGATTGGAGCTCCTACAATGAGCAGTTCTTC.

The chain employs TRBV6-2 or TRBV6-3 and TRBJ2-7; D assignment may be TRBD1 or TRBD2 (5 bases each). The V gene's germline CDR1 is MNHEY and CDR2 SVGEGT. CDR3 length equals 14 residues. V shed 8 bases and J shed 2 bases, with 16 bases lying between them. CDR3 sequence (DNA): TGTGCCAGCTCTTGGGGGAGCACAACCTACGAGCAGTACTTC. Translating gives CASSWGSTTYEQYF.

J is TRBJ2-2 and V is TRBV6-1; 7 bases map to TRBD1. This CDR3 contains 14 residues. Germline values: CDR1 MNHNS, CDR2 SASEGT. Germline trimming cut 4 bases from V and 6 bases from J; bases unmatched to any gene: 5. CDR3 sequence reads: CASSGNRGPGELFF. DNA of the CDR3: TGTGCCAGCAGTGGTAACAGGGGACCCGGGGAGCTGTTTTTT.

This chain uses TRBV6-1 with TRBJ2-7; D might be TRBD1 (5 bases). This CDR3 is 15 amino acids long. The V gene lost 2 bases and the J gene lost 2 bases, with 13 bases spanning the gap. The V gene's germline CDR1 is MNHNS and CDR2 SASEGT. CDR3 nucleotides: TGTGCCAGCAGTGAATTGGCAGGGCTAACCTACGAGCAGTACTTC. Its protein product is CASSELAGLTYEQYF.

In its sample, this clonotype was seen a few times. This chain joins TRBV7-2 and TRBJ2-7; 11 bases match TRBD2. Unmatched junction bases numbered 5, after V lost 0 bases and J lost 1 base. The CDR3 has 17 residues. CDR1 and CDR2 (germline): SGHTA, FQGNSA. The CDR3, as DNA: TGTGCCAGCAGCTTAGCGGGGACTAGCGGTTATTCCTACGAGCAGTACTTC. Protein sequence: CASSLAGTSGYSYEQYF.

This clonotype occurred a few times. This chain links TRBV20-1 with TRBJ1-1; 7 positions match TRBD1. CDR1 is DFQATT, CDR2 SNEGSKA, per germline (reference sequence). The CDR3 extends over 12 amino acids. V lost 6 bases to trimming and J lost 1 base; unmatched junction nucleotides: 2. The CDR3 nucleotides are TGCAGTGCGGACAGGTCGAACACTGAAGCTTTCTTT. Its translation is CSADRSNTEAFF.

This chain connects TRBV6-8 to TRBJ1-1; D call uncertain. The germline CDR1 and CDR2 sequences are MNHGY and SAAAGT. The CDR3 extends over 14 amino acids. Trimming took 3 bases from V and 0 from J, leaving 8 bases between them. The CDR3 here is CASSYGQMNTEAFF. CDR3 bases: TGTGCCAGCAGTTATGGGCAGATGAACACTGAAGCTTTCTTT.

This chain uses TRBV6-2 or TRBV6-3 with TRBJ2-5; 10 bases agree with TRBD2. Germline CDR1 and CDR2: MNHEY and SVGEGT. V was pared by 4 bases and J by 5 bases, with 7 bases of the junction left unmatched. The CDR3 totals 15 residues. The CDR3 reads CASSSIAGGGETQYF. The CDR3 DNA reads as TGTGCCAGCAGTTCTATAGCGGGAGGAGGGGAGACCCAGTACTTC.

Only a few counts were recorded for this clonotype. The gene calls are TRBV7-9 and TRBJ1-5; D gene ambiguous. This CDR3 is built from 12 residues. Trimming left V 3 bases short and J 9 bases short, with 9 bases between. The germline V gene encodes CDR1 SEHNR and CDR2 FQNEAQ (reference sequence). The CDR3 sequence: CASSFQSWPQHF. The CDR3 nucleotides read TGTGCCAGCAGCTTCCAGTCATGGCCCCAGCATTTT.

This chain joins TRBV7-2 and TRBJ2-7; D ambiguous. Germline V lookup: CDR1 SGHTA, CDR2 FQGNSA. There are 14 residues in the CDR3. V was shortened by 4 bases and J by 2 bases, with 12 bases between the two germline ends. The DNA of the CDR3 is TGTGCCAGCAGCTCGTTCCGGTCCACCTACGAGCAGTACTTC. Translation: CASSSFRSTYEQYF.

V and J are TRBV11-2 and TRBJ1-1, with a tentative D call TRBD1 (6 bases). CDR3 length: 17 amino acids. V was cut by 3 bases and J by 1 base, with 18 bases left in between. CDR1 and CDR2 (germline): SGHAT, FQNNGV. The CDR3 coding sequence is TGTGCCAGCAGCTTTGGGGTGGTTTTGGGGGCGAACACTGAAGCTTTCTTT. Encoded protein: CASSFGVVLGANTEAFF.

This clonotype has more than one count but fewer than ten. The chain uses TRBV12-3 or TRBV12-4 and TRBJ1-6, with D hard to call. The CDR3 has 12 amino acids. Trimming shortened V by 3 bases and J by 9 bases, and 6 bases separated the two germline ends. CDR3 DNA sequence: TGTGCCAGCAGTTTCGTGAGTTCACCCCTCCACTTT. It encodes CASSFVSSPLHF.

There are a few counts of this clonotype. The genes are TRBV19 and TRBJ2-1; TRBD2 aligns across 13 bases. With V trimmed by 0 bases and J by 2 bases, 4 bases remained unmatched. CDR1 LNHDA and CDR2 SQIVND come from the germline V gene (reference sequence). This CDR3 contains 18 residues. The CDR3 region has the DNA TGTGCCAGTAGTATAGATCGCGGGACTAGCGGGACCTACAATGAGCAGTTCTTC. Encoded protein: CASSIDRGTSGTYNEQFF.

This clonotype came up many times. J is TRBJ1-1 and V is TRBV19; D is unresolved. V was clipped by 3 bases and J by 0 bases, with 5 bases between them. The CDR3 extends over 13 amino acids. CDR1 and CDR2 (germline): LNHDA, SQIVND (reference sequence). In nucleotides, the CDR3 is TGTGCCAGTAGTATCTCCATGAACACTGAAGCTTTCTTT. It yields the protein CASSISMNTEAFF.

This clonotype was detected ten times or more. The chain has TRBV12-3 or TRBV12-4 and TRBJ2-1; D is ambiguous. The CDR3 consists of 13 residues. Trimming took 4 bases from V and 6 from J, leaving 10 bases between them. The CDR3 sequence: CASSSALPNEQFF. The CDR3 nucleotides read TGTGCCAGCAGTTCGGCCCTCCCCAATGAGCAGTTCTTC.

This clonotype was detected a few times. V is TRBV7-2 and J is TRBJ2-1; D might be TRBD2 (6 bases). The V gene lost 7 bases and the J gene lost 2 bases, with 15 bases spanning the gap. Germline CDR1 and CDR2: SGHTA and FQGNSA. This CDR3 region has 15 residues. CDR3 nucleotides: TGTGCCAGCACCACTAGCTTATCCCCCTACAATGAGCAGTTCTTC. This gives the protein CASTTSLSPYNEQFF.

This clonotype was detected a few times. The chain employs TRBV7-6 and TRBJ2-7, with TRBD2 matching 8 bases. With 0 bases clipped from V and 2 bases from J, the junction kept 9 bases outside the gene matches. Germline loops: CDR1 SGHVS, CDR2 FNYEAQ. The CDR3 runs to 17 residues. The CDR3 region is CASSLASSGGNAYEQYF. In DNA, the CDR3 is TGTGCCAGCAGCTTAGCCTCGAGCGGGGGAAATGCCTACGAGCAGTACTTC. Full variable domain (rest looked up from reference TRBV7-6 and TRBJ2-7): GAGVSQSPRYKVTKRGQDVALRCDPISGHVSLYWYRQALGQGPEFLTYFNYEAQQDKSGLPNDRFSAERPEGSISTLTIQRTEQRDSAMYRCASSLASSGGNAYEQYFGPGTRLTVT.